Below, 21 T cell receptor beta chains from the same sample are listed, as sequenced in a study of T-cell memory formation after mild COVID-19 listed by TCRdb under 2021. Library method: 5' RACE. The reads were generated on an Illumina NovaSeq 6000. The public sequencing data were trimmed at Q25 with fastp and processed into clonotypes with MiXCR by TCRdb, which kept only in-frame beta chains. One record per CDR3 amino acid sequence lists the most common genes and DNA. The sample yields roughly 620,000 distinct CDR3 sequences; more than 15% were counted once. The top ten hold more than 10% of the sample. The sequencing input was PBMCs or a T cell subset sorted from them (not recorded which). The receptors derive from an adult woman who had mild COVID-19 (a few samples of this study predate the infection). The sample titles of this study are shuffled in the database, so cell type and time point are left out; the donor was told from shared clones.

This clonotype was counted between two and nine times. The CDR3 sequence: CASSQALYNEQFF. The CDR3 coding sequence is TGTGCCAGCTCCCAGGCGCTCTACAATGAGCAGTTCTTC. The V and J genes are TRBV18 and TRBJ2-1; the D is unclear. The CDR3 runs 13 residues. The ends were cut back, 6 bases at V and 3 bases at J, with 9 bases in the middle. CDR1 and CDR2 from the germline V gene are KGHSH and LQKENI.

This clonotype was detected a few times. The genes are TRBV6-6 and TRBJ1-6, with 7 bases fitting TRBD1. This CDR3 comprises 15 residues. V was pared by 6 bases and J by 7 bases, with 9 bases of the junction left unmatched. Germline V gives CDR1 MNHNY, CDR2 SVGAGI (reference sequence). The CDR3 nucleotides read TGTGCCAGCAGCCGGCGGGACAGCTTCAATTCACCCCTCCACTTT. As protein: CASSRRDSFNSPLHF.

The chain employs TRBV4-1 and TRBJ2-1; D is perhaps TRBD2 (5 bases). In germline, CDR1 is MGHRA, CDR2 YSYEKL. The V gene lost 1 base and the J gene lost 9 bases, with 16 bases spanning the gap. The CDR3 sequence is 15 residues long. The CDR3 loop reads CASSQVSVAIGEQFF. The DNA for the CDR3 is TGCGCCAGCAGCCAAGTTAGCGTGGCGATTGGTGAGCAGTTCTTC.

This clonotype has more than one count but fewer than ten. This rearrangement joins TRBV5-1 to TRBJ2-2; no firm D call. Trimming shortened V by 0 bases and J by 1 base, and 7 bases separated the two germline ends. CDR3 length equals 15 residues. Germline CDR1 and CDR2: SGHRS and YFSETQ. CDR3 loop: CASSLGAGNTGELFF. The CDR3 nucleotides read TGCGCCAGCAGCTTGGGGGCTGGGAACACCGGGGAGCTGTTTTTT.

This chain connects TRBV27 to TRBJ2-7, with 16 bases fitting TRBD2. The CDR3 runs to 15 residues. The V gene's germline CDR1 is MNHEY and CDR2 SMNVEV (reference sequence). The V gene end was trimmed by 7 bases and the J gene end by 7 bases; junction bases not matched to a gene: 7. The CDR3, as DNA: TGTGCCAGCAACCCCGGGACTAGCGGGAGGGGGGAGCAGTACTTC. It specifies CASNPGTSGRGEQYF.

This clonotype came up once. The chain recombines TRBV6-5 with TRBJ1-2; perhaps TRBD1 as D (5 bases). V gave up 0 bases and J gave up 3 bases, with 14 bases separating them. The CDR3 totals 16 residues. Germline CDR1 MNHEY, CDR2 SVGAGI. The CDR3 sequence: CASSYSNEGTYYGYTF. The CDR3 DNA reads TGTGCCAGCAGTTACTCGAACGAGGGGACCTACTATGGCTACACCTTC.

CDR3 in amino acids: CASSLNAGGRGETQYF. The CDR3 region has the DNA TGTGCCAGCAGCTTAAACGCGGGGGGCAGGGGAGAGACCCAGTACTTC. The chain combines TRBV7-2 with TRBJ2-5, with 8 bases identical to TRBD2. CDR1 and CDR2 from the germline V gene are SGHTA and FQGNSA. The CDR3 covers 16 residues. V gave up 2 bases and J gave up 4 bases; unmatched junction bases: 9. The variable domain in full, with the rest retrieved from reference TRBV7-2 and TRBJ2-5, is GAGVSQSPSNKVTEKGKDVELRCDPISGHTALYWYRQSLGQGLEFLIYFQGNSAPDKSGLPSDRFSAERTGGSVSTLTIQRTQQEDSAVYLCASSLNAGGRGETQYFGPGTRLLVL.

The chain employs TRBV24-1 and TRBJ2-1; possibly TRBD1 for D (6 bases). In germline, CDR1 is KGHDR, CDR2 SFDVKD. The CDR3 covers 13 residues. The ends were cut back, 3 bases at V and 7 bases at J, with 9 bases in the middle. CDR3 coding DNA: TGTGCCACCAGTGATCCCGACAGGAATGAGCAGTTCTTC. As protein: CATSDPDRNEQFF.

In its sample, this clonotype was seen a few times. The rearrangement links TRBV9 to TRBJ2-7; unclear D gene. Trimming stripped 0 bases from V and 2 bases from J, with 9 bases between. The CDR3 is made up of 14 amino acids. CDR1 is SGDLS, CDR2 YYNGEE, per germline. DNA for the CDR3: TGTGCCAGCAGCGTAGACGACTTACCCTACGAGCAGTACTTC. It encodes CASSVDDLPYEQYF. The full variable domain, its missing parts supplied by reference TRBV9 and TRBJ2-7, is DSGVTQTPKHLITATGQRVTLRCSPRSGDLSVYWYQQSLDQGLQFLIQYYNGEERAKGNILERFSAQQFPDLHSELNLSSLELGDSALYFCASSVDDLPYEQYFGPGTRLTVT.

This clonotype has just a few counts. The CDR3 loop reads CASSLIGTEAFF. The CDR3 DNA sequence: TGTGCCAGCAGCTTAATCGGTACTGAAGCTTTCTTT. The J gene is TRBJ1-1, the V gene TRBV7-9; D gene uncertain. The V and J ends lost 2 bases and 5 bases respectively, with 6 bases between them. The CDR3 loop spans 12 amino acids. CDR1 SEHNR and CDR2 FQNEAQ come from the germline V gene (reference sequence).

The V gene is TRBV29-1, the J gene TRBJ1-1; no clear D gene. The CDR3 has 14 amino acids. Germline CDR1 and CDR2: SQVTM and ANQGSEA. Trimming shortened V by 1 base and J by 5 bases, and 14 bases separated the two germline ends. CDR3 DNA: TGCAGCGTTGAAGGGGCGACTACTCGTACTGAAGCTTTCTTT. Encoded protein: CSVEGATTRTEAFF.

This clonotype was counted only a few times. The V gene is TRBV6-2 or TRBV6-3, the J gene TRBJ2-7; 13 bases fit TRBD2. With 4 bases clipped from V and 6 bases from J, the junction kept 6 bases outside the gene matches. Germline CDR1 and CDR2: MNHEY and SVGEGT. The CDR3 is 15 residues long. The CDR3: CASSWRTSGSFEQYF. The CDR3 DNA sequence: TGTGCCAGCAGTTGGAGGACTAGCGGGAGTTTCGAGCAGTACTTC.

The J gene is TRBJ2-7, the V gene TRBV19; the match to TRBD2 covers 8 bases. Unmatched junction bases numbered 7, after V lost 4 bases and J lost 2 bases. The germline CDR1 and CDR2 sequences are LNHDA and SQIVND (reference sequence). There are 15 residues in the CDR3. CDR3 DNA: TGTGCCAGTAGTAAGATAATAGCGGGAACCTACGAGCAGTACTTC. Amino acids: CASSKIIAGTYEQYF.

The chain employs TRBV12-3 or TRBV12-4 and TRBJ2-7, with D maybe TRBD1 (5 bases). The CDR3 covers 15 residues. V was pared by 6 bases and J by 5 bases, with 20 bases between. The CDR3 sequence: CASRKTGALSNEQYF. CDR3 bases: TGTGCCAGCAGGAAAACAGGTGCCCTTTCGAACGAGCAGTACTTC.

This clonotype appeared a few times. The V call is TRBV12-3 or TRBV12-4, the J call TRBJ2-4, with 8 nucleotides matching TRBD2. This CDR3 contains 17 residues. V shed 6 bases and J 6 bases; nucleotides not matched to a gene: 16. This chain's CDR3 is CASSPPVERERGNIQYF. The DNA of the CDR3 is TGTGCCAGCAGCCCCCCTGTGGAGCGGGAGCGGGGAAACATTCAGTACTTC.

The sample holds a few counts of this clonotype. This chain uses TRBV7-2 with TRBJ2-5, with 12 bases matching TRBD1. With 2 bases clipped from V and 5 bases from J, the junction kept 9 bases outside the gene matches. The CDR3 totals 17 residues. CDR1 is SGHTA, CDR2 FQGNSA, per germline. Here the CDR3 reads CASSLPSGQGAWETQYF. CDR3 nucleotides: TGTGCCAGCAGCTTACCGTCGGGACAGGGGGCTTGGGAGACCCAGTACTTC.

This rearrangement joins TRBV11-2 to TRBJ2-1; TRBD2 matches at 14 bases. This CDR3 has 17 residues. Germline CDR1 SGHAT, CDR2 FQNNGV. V dropped 8 bases and J dropped 4; count of bases not matched to a gene: 10. CDR3 DNA: TGTGCCAGCCGCGGACTAGCGGGAGGAAAAATATACAATGAGCAGTTCTTC. Its protein product is CASRGLAGGKIYNEQFF.

This clonotype was detected only a few times. The chain couples TRBV6-1 to TRBJ1-2; D might be TRBD1 (6 bases). Germline assignment: CDR1 MNHNS and CDR2 SASEGT. CDR3 length: 15 residues. The V gene lost 5 bases and the J gene lost 7 bases, with 20 bases spanning the gap. This CDR3 reads CASSSPGARAVGYTF. The CDR3 nucleotides are TGTGCCAGCAGTTCGCCGGGGGCCCGGGCGGTTGGCTACACCTTC.

The rearrangement links TRBV3-1 to TRBJ1-5; tentative D call: TRBD1 (5 bases). Trimming took 4 bases from V and 7 from J, leaving 17 bases between them. Germline values: CDR1 LGHDT, CDR2 YNNKEL (reference sequence). The CDR3 has 15 amino acids. Here the CDR3 reads CASSPSPGGGQPQHF. The CDR3 DNA reads as TGTGCCAGCAGCCCAAGCCCCGGGGGTGGACAGCCCCAGCATTTT.

The chain employs TRBV5-4 and TRBJ2-3, with D possibly TRBD2 on 5 matching bases. CDR1 and CDR2 from the germline V gene are SGHNT and YYREEE (reference sequence). V lost 3 bases, J lost 7 bases, and 9 bases lay in between. The CDR3 contains 12 residues. Here the CDR3 reads CASSSGVNTQYF. The CDR3 DNA sequence: TGTGCCAGCAGCTCCGGGGTTAATACGCAGTATTTT.

This chain connects TRBV29-1 to TRBJ1-1, with D possibly being TRBD1 (6 bases). The CDR3 covers 15 residues. Germline V gives CDR1 SQVTM, CDR2 ANQGSEA. V lost 5 bases and J 4 bases, leaving 20 bases between the germline ends. The CDR3, as DNA: TGCAGCGTTCTCGGGACGTCCAGGGGCTCCACTGAAGCTTTCTTT. It specifies CSVLGTSRGSTEAFF.